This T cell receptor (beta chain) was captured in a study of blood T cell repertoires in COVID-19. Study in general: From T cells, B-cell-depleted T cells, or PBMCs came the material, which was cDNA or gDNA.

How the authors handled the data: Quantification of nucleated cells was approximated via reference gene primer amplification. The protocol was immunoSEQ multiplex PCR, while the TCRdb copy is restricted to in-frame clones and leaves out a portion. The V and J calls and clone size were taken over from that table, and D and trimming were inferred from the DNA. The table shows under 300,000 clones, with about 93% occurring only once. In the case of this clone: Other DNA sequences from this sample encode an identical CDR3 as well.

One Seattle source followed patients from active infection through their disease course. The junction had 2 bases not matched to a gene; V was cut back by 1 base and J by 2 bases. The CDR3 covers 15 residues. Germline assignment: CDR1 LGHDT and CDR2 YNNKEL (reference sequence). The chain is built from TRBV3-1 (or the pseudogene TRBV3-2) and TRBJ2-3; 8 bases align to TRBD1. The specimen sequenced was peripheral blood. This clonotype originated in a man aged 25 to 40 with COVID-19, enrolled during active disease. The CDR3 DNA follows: TGTGCCAGCAGCCAAGGGACAGGGCTCACAGATACGCAGTATTTT. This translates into CASSQGTGLTDTQYF.